This T cell receptor beta chain was identified in a study of OX40 agonist ivuxolimab in advanced cancers. Whole-study findings and limits: Low normalized T-cell clonal expansion was additionally recorded for some nonresponders.

Assay: immunoSEQ multiplex PCR; the TCRdb copy retains only in-frame clones and omits some. The sample includes some 50,000 clones, 91% seen only once; the top ten take over 4.5%. Germline CDR1 reads SGHTA; CDR2 reads FQGTGA. V was pared by 1 base and J by 4 bases, with 11 bases between. CDR3 length: 15 residues. Systemic immunosuppression or a history of autoimmune disease excluded patients. Points on this clone: Its cognate antigen is unknown. The sample holds other DNA sequences that translate to the same CDR3.

The V and J genes are TRBV7-3 and TRBJ1-3; D remains ambiguous. The receptor was derived from an adult with an advanced solid tumor such as melanoma, head and neck, liver or kidney cancer. Material: CD4+ or CD8+ T cells sorted from blood, obtained in a trial of the OX40 agonist ivuxolimab. DNA for the CDR3: TGTGCCAGCAGCTTAAGTGGAGGGTACGGAAACACCATATATTTT. Protein: CASSLSGGYGNTIYF.